This T cell receptor (beta chain) was identified during a study of tumor-infiltrating lymphocytes in primary liver carcinoma (dated 2017 in TCRdb). With respect to the entire study: Between November 2015 and early 2016, about five patients in China with histopathologically diagnosed primary liver carcinoma had their tumors surgically resected. For each liver tumor, the study sampled five regions along with adjacent normal tissue and blood, and applied TCRbeta repertoire sequencing, expression microarrays and whole-exome sequencing. Of the five patients (three men and two women, aged 30 to 69 years), four had hepatocellular carcinoma and one had combined HCC and intrahepatic cholangiocarcinoma. Each sample produced about 3.65 to 7.13 million productive TCRbeta reads, and read depth showed no significant difference between tissue types. A total of approximately 35 specimens from 5 patients underwent TCRbeta repertoire sequencing, comprising around 25 tumor regions, 5 adjacent noncancerous liver tissues and 5 peripheral blood samples. Tumors of the five patients were stage T1-T3 N0M0 with maximum diameters of roughly 4.2 to 11 cm. Repertoires from technical replicates were highly reproducible, with mean shared-clone rates roughly 0.86 and correlation coefficients above 0.95.

TRIzol reagent was used to extract blood RNA from unsorted whole blood, while the DNeasy Blood & Tissue kit provided the germline DNA. At the time of sampling, the patients had chronic HBV infection and had not received any treatment. Before surgery, 3 to 4.5 milliliters of peripheral blood were collected into K2EDTA tubes. Via the germline V gene, CDR1 is LGHNA and CDR2 YNFKEQ. The CDR3 measures 17 amino acids from cysteine to phenylalanine. Only the CDR3 DNA stays, 51 bases, in frame from base 1. The junction shows trimming of 0 bases on V and 4 bases on J, and the gene matches do not reach 9 bases of it. Starting from 450 to 500 ng total RNA, TCRbeta-specific cDNA was produced by reverse transcription with a constant-region primer and ProtoScript II reverse transcriptase. Three nested multiplex PCR rounds, following a slightly modified ARM-PCR procedure, were used to build the TCRbeta libraries. The first two PCR rounds used multiplex TRBV1-TRBV30 forward primers with a Cbeta reverse primer, each for 10 cycles. Sample barcodes and Illumina adapters were added in a final 25-cycle PCR using Deep VentR polymerase. Before sequencing, amplicons of 200-500 bp were purified from gel using a QIAquick gel extraction kit. An Illumina HiSeq 2500 was used to sequence the TCRbeta amplicons with 250-bp paired-end reads. Under the source paper's analysis protocol: Reads were quality-trimmed with Trimmomatic v0.33, and paired reads were merged with FLASH v1.2.11 to recover full CDR3 sequences. V, D and J germline segments were assigned to the rearranged TCRbeta sequences by MiGEC v1.2.1b. VDJtools v1.0.0 computed clonotype statistics and Shannon-Wiener diversity indices. To cut down on sampling bias, every analysis after diversity analysis relied on just the 250 most abundant clonotypes from each sample. TCRdb's own reprocessing of the public reads used fastp at Q25 and MiXCR and kept productive beta chains. One record per CDR3 amino acid sequence lists the most common genes and DNA. V and J calls and clone size were set by TCRdb, not the authors. Across this sample there are 250,000 to 350,000 distinct CDR3 sequences, with about 50% seen only once. Over 15% of the sample is held by the ten biggest clonotypes.

Points on this clonotype: Its antigen specificity is not known. No much larger clonotype is one base removed from it; base qualities were not supplied.

Broader findings and caveats from the paper: Repertoire overlap was found to be higher between tumor regions (mean about 35%) than between tumor-adjacent (roughly 17%) or tumor-blood (around 15%) pairs, consistent with antigen-driven expansion. The study included only four to six patients, and the authors note findings should be validated in a larger study. The top 250 clones made up a significantly larger repertoire fraction in tumors than in blood (p = 0.039). Because only the TCR beta chain was sequenced and unpaired alpha chains were not captured, true repertoire diversity is likely underestimated. Bulk unsorted samples precluded comparing CD4+ and CD8+ T cell repertoires.

This receptor was taken from a woman between 25 and 40 years old with primary liver carcinoma and hepatitis B virus infection. Input material: peripheral blood. Recombination joined TRBV4-2 with TRBJ2-3; 8 central nucleotides agree with TRBD2. The CDR3 corresponds to CASSQDGYGRAADTQYF. The DNA sequence is TGTGCCAGCAGCCAAGACGGGTACGGGAGGGCTGCAGATACGCAGTATTTT.